This TCR beta chain was retrieved from a study of OX40 agonist ivuxolimab in advanced cancers. This CDR3 contains 13 residues. In germline, CDR1 is MNHEY, CDR2 SMNVEV (reference sequence). The ends lost 2 bases at V and 14 bases at J; junction bases unmatched: 9. The data were produced by immunoSEQ multiplex PCR, yet TCRdb's version contains in-frame clones alone and is incomplete. The sample lists 100,000 to 150,000 clones; roughly 90% were seen once. Sequenced material: CD4+ or CD8+ T cells sorted from blood, taken in a trial of the OX40 agonist ivuxolimab. The chain joins TRBV27 to TRBJ2-1; 7 nucleotides agree with TRBD1. The sequence came from an adult with an advanced solid tumor such as melanoma, head and neck, liver or kidney cancer. The CDR3 sequence is CASSLMGAGGEFF. In nucleotides, the CDR3 is TGTGCCAGCAGTTTAATGGGCGCAGGGGGTGAGTTCTTC.